This TCR beta chain was identified during a study of vaccination and CD4 T cells after COVID-19 (dated by TCRdb to between 2021 and 2024). Background for the entire study: Every convalescent patient had a positive nasal swab PCR test for SARS-CoV-2, with mild disease in roughly ten patients and severe disease in one. Control cultures received a CEFX viral epitope pool as the positive control, an HIV-1 Nef peptide pool as the negative control, or no peptide. Post-COVID blood samples from convalescent patients were collected a median of around 100 days after diagnosis, with a range of 35 to 161 days. Six males and four females were included in the convalescent cohort, with two Hispanic individuals, seven Caucasians, two Asians and one multiracial person represented. Each participant got two doses of either the Pfizer-BioNTech BNT162b2 vaccine (n=8) or the Moderna mRNA-1273 vaccine (n=2). In roughly eleven COVID-19 convalescent patients and a few infection-naive healthy vaccine recipients, the spike-specific CD4+ TCR repertoire before mRNA vaccination was compared with the repertoire after mRNA vaccination. Culture stimuli were overlapping spike peptide pools from SARS-CoV-2 and from the common cold coronaviruses HCoV-NL63, HCoV-OC43 and HCoV-229E. Post-vaccine blood samples were taken a median of about 72 days after the second vaccine dose, with a range of roughly 13 to 250 days.

Explained via the paper, the treatment or condition label denotes: approximately 9-day PBMC culture with coronavirus spike peptide pools or control peptides (ViraFEST assay). The ViraFEST assay was used in the study, in which antigen-specific T cells were expanded with peptide pools and expanded clonotypes were subsequently identified by TCR sequencing. The positive SARS-CoV-2 PCR tests of the convalescent patients were dated from March to December 2020, before the Alpha, Beta and Delta variants emerged in the United States. Each well held some 2 million PBMCs cultured with around 10 ug/ml peptide pools in IMDM containing approximately 5% human AB serum and 7.5 to 10 IU/ml IL-2. Half of the culture medium was replaced with fresh IL-2-containing medium on days 3 and 7. After around 10 days of culture, CD4+ T cells were isolated by negative selection using the EasySep CD4+ T cell isolation kit. Ficoll-Paque Plus gradient centrifugation was used to isolate PBMCs from whole blood, and the isolated PBMCs were then either used fresh or cryopreserved at -140C. In general, triplicate wells were set up for every culture condition.

Study-level results and caveats: Among convalescent patients, a median about 87% of the SARS-CoV-2-reactive clones seen after vaccination appeared only after vaccination, which suggests priming specific to the vaccine. Although the median number of SARS-CoV-2-reactive clonotypes went up from roughly 19 after infection to around 40 after vaccination, the increase was not significant. Relatively few convalescent patients were included in the study, and early timepoints after natural infection were not analyzed. Nearly all vaccine-specific clones in convalescent patients (304 of 307) were mono-reactive for SARS-CoV-2 spike rather than cross-reactive with common cold coronaviruses.

Library preparation was by PCR. DNA from cultured CD4+ T cells was subjected to TCR sequencing with the Oncomine TCR Beta short-read assay at the Johns Hopkins FTIC core. The QIAamp micro DNA kit was used to extract genomic DNA from the cultured CD4+ T cells. Oncomine TCR Beta libraries from cultured CD4+ T cells were pooled with unique dual indexes and sequenced on an Illumina iSeq 100. The original pipeline was this. Non-productive sequences were removed, and CDR3s not starting with C, not ending with F or W, or shorter than 7 amino acids were discarded. Antigen-specific clonotypes were identified using the MANAFEST web application through comparison of peptide-stimulated wells with reference and other culture wells. An FDR below 0.05, an odds ratio above 5, and a productive frequency above 0.1% in at least two of three replicate wells were required for clones to be considered positive. A clonotype counted as cross-reactive if it showed significant expansion both in the SARS-CoV-2 spike wells and in at least one common cold coronavirus spike condition. CDR3 homology was assessed with Levenshtein distances (stringdist) and unrooted phylogenetic trees (ape) in R version 3.6.1. The raw public data were reprocessed by TCRdb itself: fastp quality trimming at Q25, MiXCR clonotype calling, in-frame beta chains only. All rows with the same CDR3 protein become a single entry with the most common DNA and genes. What appears here as the V and J calls and clone size reflects TCRdb's work, not the paper's. Present in this sample are fewer than 14,000 distinct CDR3 sequences, 77% of which were seen just once. Of the sample, 15% to 20% falls within the top ten clones.

With regard to this clonotype: Its binding antigen is unknown. No quality values exist for individual bases; no much larger clone is one base distant.

The germline V gene (reference sequence) yields LNHDA for CDR1 and SQIVND for CDR2. Deletion took 7 bases off V and 6 bases off J, with a span of 19 bases between the germline ends. CDR3 length: 14 amino acids, cysteine to phenylalanine. Only CDR3 DNA remains: 42 bases, in frame from the first base. The receptor was derived from a human donor who had recovered from COVID-19. Material: CD4+ T cells from blood, cultured in vitro. Rearrangement joined TRBV19 to TRBJ2-7; the D call is possibly TRBD1 or TRBD2, each sharing 6 bases. The DNA is as follows: TGTGCCAGTAAAAAGACCCACGGGGGCGTCGAGCAGTACTTC. Translated, it gives CASKKTHGGVEQYF.